The 12 T cell receptor beta chains given below trace back to one sample, sequenced in a study of molecular identifiers for immune sequencing clone quantification. TCRdb ran MiXCR on the PCR reads and lists one entry per CDR3 protein. This sample has some 320,000 distinct CDR3 sequences, with under 25% found just once. Sequencing was done on a sample of naive CD8+ T cells from blood, with Jurkat cell RNA spiked in. Subset of the sample: FACS-sorted CD8+CD4-CCR7+CD45RA+ naive T cells. These receptors were collected from a human donor in good health. Some libraries in this study had Jurkat cell RNA spiked in.

This clonotype was detected only once. One end of the junction does not line up with germline, which may come from a read error. The gene calls are TRBV24-1 and TRBJ2-3; D is unclear. CDR1 is KGHDR and CDR2 is SFDVKD in the germline V gene. The CDR3 covers 14 residues. This chain's CDR3 is CATTDSPSTDTQYF. The CDR3 coding sequence is TGTGCCACCACTGATTCTCCTAGCACAGATACGCAGTATTTT.

This clonotype was observed many times. The genes are TRBV19 and TRBJ2-3, with 10 bases matching TRBD2. V gave up 6 bases and J gave up 2 bases; unmatched junction bases: 5. The CDR3 runs 15 residues. Looked up from germline, CDR1 is LNHDA and CDR2 is SQIVND (reference sequence). The CDR3 DNA follows: TGTGCCAGTAGCCCTAGCGGGGGCTTCACAGATACGCAGTATTTT. This codes for CASSPSGGFTDTQYF.

In its sample, this clonotype was seen many times. CDR3 nucleotide sequence: TGTGCCAGCAGGGGACAGAACCTATACGAGCAGTACTTC. Its translation: CASRGQNLYEQYF. The chain carries TRBV7-9 and TRBJ2-7, with 7 bases that match TRBD1. The CDR3 extends over 13 amino acids. V shed 6 bases, J shed 4 bases, and the junction held 6 bases outside the gene matches. Looked up from germline, CDR1 is SEHNR and CDR2 is FQNEAQ (reference sequence).

CDR3 sequence (DNA): TGTGCCAGCAGCGGTTTAACAGGAGCTACTAGTGAAGCTTTCTTT. Translated, it gives CASSGLTGATSEAFF. V is TRBV9 and J is TRBJ1-1, with a weak D call TRBD1 (5 bases). Germline V gives CDR1 SGDLS, CDR2 YYNGEE. The CDR3 extends over 15 amino acids. V lost 3 bases to trimming and J lost 7 bases, with 19 bases between them.

The genes are TRBV4-2 and TRBJ2-5; TRBD2 might be the D (6 bases). V was shortened by 2 bases and J by 2 bases, with 15 bases between the two germline ends. Germline values: CDR1 LGHNA, CDR2 YNFKEQ. The CDR3 length is 16 residues. For the CDR3, the DNA is TGTGCCAGCAGCCAATGGCTAGCGAGAGAGCAAGAGACCCAGTACTTC. Residues: CASSQWLAREQETQYF.

Comment on this clonotype: A clone one base away is much larger, so this may be a read error. The rearrangement links TRBV9 to TRBJ2-2; TRBD1 might be the D (6 bases). Germline V lookup: CDR1 SGDLS, CDR2 YYNGEE. The CDR3 runs to 13 residues. CDR3 bases: TGTGCCAGCCAGGGGCCGGCATCCGGGGAGCTGTTGTTT. Its translation: CASQGPASGELLF.

The J gene is TRBJ2-1, the V gene TRBV7-9, with a possible D match to TRBD2 (5 bases). Germline assignment: CDR1 SEHNR and CDR2 FQNEAQ (reference sequence). Trimming removed 11 bases from V and 10 bases from J, with 15 bases in between. The CDR3 sequence is 11 residues long. The CDR3 is CAQTGGLEQFF. CDR3 sequence (DNA): TGTGCCCAAACCGGCGGACTGGAGCAGTTCTTC.

This clonotype was recorded a few times. The chain is built from TRBV12-3 or TRBV12-4 and TRBJ2-3, with D unresolved. Trimming removed 5 bases at V and 3 bases at J, with 12 bases between. The CDR3 contains 14 residues. The CDR3 sequence: CASSTPAFTDTQYF. The DNA of the CDR3 is TGTGCCAGCAGTACACCTGCCTTTACAGATACGCAGTATTTT.

This clonotype was seen only a few times. The junction shows a germline mismatch at one end, possibly a read error. The chain carries TRBV6-5 and TRBJ2-2; 8 bases are a match to TRBD1. The germline gives CDR1 MNHEY, CDR2 SVGAGI. The CDR3 contains 15 residues. CDR3 DNA: TGTGCCAGCAGTTACGACAGGGGTTTAGGCGGGGAGCTGCTTTTT. This codes for CASSYDRGLGGELLF.

The genes are TRBV25-1 and TRBJ1-1; D call uncertain. CDR1 MGHDK and CDR2 SYGVNS come from the germline V gene. The CDR3 is made up of 11 amino acids. The V end was cut by 10 bases, the J end by 4 bases, with 10 bases between. The CDR3 region has the DNA TGTGCCACCCGGTTGGGCACTGAAGCTTTCTTT. This gives the protein CATRLGTEAFF.

This clonotype turned up a few times. V gene TRBV24-1 combines with J gene TRBJ1-5, with D unclear. V gave up 8 bases and J gave up 4 bases, with 29 bases separating them. Germline CDR1 and CDR2: KGHDR and SFDVKD. The CDR3 covers 19 residues. As DNA, the CDR3 is TGTGCCACCACCATGATCCCTATGGCAGTCCTCCCTGGGAATCAGCCCCAGCATTTT. Translation gives CATTMIPMAVLPGNQPQHF.

This clonotype came up many times. In nucleotides, the CDR3 is TGCAGCGTTGAAAAGGGCGGGAGGGCTGAAGCTTTCTTT. Translation gives CSVEKGGRAEAFF. The V and J genes are TRBV29-1 and TRBJ1-1; no clear D gene. Trimming cost V 2 bases and J 6 bases, with 13 bases left between them. This CDR3 region has 13 residues. The germline V gene encodes CDR1 SQVTM and CDR2 ANQGSEA.